This TCR beta chain was profiled in a study of OX40 agonist ivuxolimab in advanced cancers. The data were produced by immunoSEQ multiplex PCR, yet TCRdb's version contains in-frame clones alone and is incomplete. The sample lists about 120,000 clones, roughly nine tenths occurring once. Trimming at V came to 9 bases and at J to 5 bases, leaving 3 bases not matched to a gene. The CDR3 is made up of 13 amino acids. Per germline, CDR1 MDHEN and CDR2 SYDVKM. This clone was detected only once. V is TRBV28 and J is TRBJ2-1, with 11 nucleotides matching TRBD2. This TCR was recovered from an adult with an advanced solid tumor such as melanoma, head and neck, liver or kidney cancer. Material: CD4+ or CD8+ T cells sorted from blood, obtained in a trial of the OX40 agonist ivuxolimab. CDR3 DNA: TGTGCCAGTACTAGCGGGAGACACAATGAGCAGTTCTTC. Amino acid sequence: CASTSGRHNEQFF.